Below, 2 T cell receptor beta chains from the same sample are listed, as sequenced in a study of shared clonotypes between healthy human individuals. Sequenced by immunoSEQ multiplex PCR; TCRdb stores in-frame clones only, minus some. The sample has more than 450,000 clones, 79% seen once. Sequenced material: PBMCs. Receptors were obtained from a woman between 40 and 55 years old in good health. Some clones in this sample may be carry-over from other donors' samples.

This clone was detected many times. The V call is TRBV18, the J call TRBJ2-2; D unresolved. Germline V CDR1 and CDR2: KGHSH, LQKENI. The length of the CDR3 is 15 residues. V lost 1 base, J lost 4 bases, and 10 bases lay in between. CDR3 amino acids: CASSPRRQSTGELFF. In DNA, the CDR3 is TGTGCCAGCTCACCACGCCGCCAGAGCACCGGGGAGCTGTTTTTT.

This clone showed up just once. J is TRBJ2-7 and V is TRBV29-1, with 11 bases matching TRBD2. Germline assignment: CDR1 SQVTM and CDR2 ANQGSEA. This CDR3 is 13 amino acids long. V dropped 5 bases and J dropped 0; count of bases not matched to a gene: 0. CDR3 loop: CSVTSGSSYEQYF. The CDR3 bases are TGCAGCGTTACTAGCGGGAGCTCCTACGAGCAGTACTTC.